A single TCR beta chain is shown here with its context. The CDR3 runs 14 residues. The germline V and J ends were trimmed by 8 bases and 2 bases, with 12 bases remaining between them. Germline lookup yields CDR1 MNHEY and CDR2 SMNVEV (reference sequence). The sample originates from a study of blood T cell repertoires in COVID-19. Study processing details: Estimation of nucleated cell counts relied on the amplification of reference gene primers. The method was immunoSEQ multiplex PCR; TCRdb's version includes in-frame clones alone and lacks a portion of them. V and J calls and clone size are copied from that table; D and trimming were computed from the DNA. The table shows 200,000 to 250,000 clones, with approximately 82% occurring only once.

Sample: peripheral blood. The J gene is TRBJ2-2, the V gene TRBV27, with a tentative D call TRBD2 (5 bases). This clonotype was sampled from a man over 45 with active or convalescent COVID-19. CDR3 nucleotide sequence: TGTGCCAGCCCCGGACTGAGAAACACCGGGGAGCTGTTTTTT. Amino acids: CASPGLRNTGELFF.